What follows is one T cell receptor beta chain and its context. No antigen is known for it. No quality values exist for individual bases; no much larger clone is one base distant. To sequence the TCRbeta CDR3 region, genomic DNA was isolated from the sorted cells. The immunoSEQ Assay was used to sequence the TCRbeta CDR3 regions. The table comes from immuneACCESS by way of TCRdb, which keeps in-frame sequences with V and J called. Part of the clones is missing from these tables; in studies checked, under half for an unresolved V gene and the rest for unknown reasons. In this sample the table shows roughly 64,000 clones, around 89% of which occur a single time. The top ten clonotypes cover roughly an eighth of the sample. V is shortened by 7 bases, J by 2 bases, and the region joining them spans 12 bases. Reading from cysteine to phenylalanine, the CDR3 counts 14 amino acids. Only the CDR3 portion is preserved as DNA: 42 bases, with reading frame beginning at the first base. The germline V gene provides CDR1 LGHNA and CDR2 YNFKEQ.

This record belongs to a study of OX40 agonist ivuxolimab in advanced cancers. About the investigation overall: Ivuxolimab was a fully human IgG2 agonistic monoclonal antibody targeting the costimulatory receptor OX40 (CD134). The point of sequencing TCRbeta in the periphery was to test whether ivuxolimab changed TCR sequence diversity and drove clonal T-cell expansion. Prior anti-PD-1, anti-PD-L1 or anti-CTLA-4 therapy was permitted, and checkpoint inhibitors had been received by 30% to 40% of dose-escalation patients. Partial responses occurred in three dose-escalation patients, of whom one had hepatocellular carcinoma and two had cutaneous melanoma. A male proportion of roughly 80% and a mean age of roughly 55 years, ranging from 23 to 79, were recorded for the dose-escalation cohort. Of the roughly 50 dose-escalation patients, hepatocellular carcinoma was present in around 20, melanoma in around 15, renal cell carcinoma in 9 and head and neck cancer in 9. Intravenous ivuxolimab was administered to patients every 2 weeks at six dose levels: 0.01, 0.1, 0.3, 1.5, 3 and 10 mg/kg. The monotherapy dose-escalation portion (N ≈ 52 patients) of the phase I ivuxolimab trial is reported in the paper.

Overall study outcomes, separate from this receptor: In partial responders in the 0.1-3.0 mg/kg groups, normalized peripheral clonal expansion was found to be among the lowest, especially among CD8+ T cells. Antigen specificity was not determined for the clonally expanded peripheral T cells. On average, CD8+ T cells showed more expanded clones than CD4+ T cells after ivuxolimab. At doses of 0.1 to 3.0 mg/kg, clonal expansion of both CD4+ and CD8+ T cells in blood was seen between baseline and week 6. Low levels of normalized T-cell clonal expansion were also seen in some nonresponding patients.

Patients with a history of autoimmune disease or receiving systemic immunosuppression were excluded from the trial. Peripheral blood for TCR sequencing was collected from all dose cohorts at baseline, on cycle 4 day 1, and on cycle 7 day 1. Samples were obtained from an open-label, multicenter, first-in-human phase I dose-escalation trial of ivuxolimab. Adults with locally advanced or metastatic head and neck squamous cell, hepatocellular, melanoma or renal cell carcinoma were enrolled in the trial. Before TCR sequencing, CD4+ T cells and CD8+ T cells were sorted from peripheral blood as separate populations.

This receptor was identified in an adult with an advanced solid tumor such as melanoma, head and neck, liver or kidney cancer. The rearranged chain carries TRBV4-2 and TRBJ2-1; TRBD2 could be the D gene, as 6 bases match. This sample comprised CD4+ or CD8+ T cells sorted from blood, obtained in a trial of the OX40 agonist ivuxolimab. The CDR3 protein is CASIGGTAYNEQFF. The nucleotide sequence reads TGTGCCAGCATAGGAGGGACGGCCTACAATGAGCAGTTCTTC.